This section outlines one TCR beta chain sequence together with its context. The target antigen is unknown. Looked up from germline, CDR1 is DFQATT and CDR2 is SNEGSKA (reference sequence). The CDR3 sequence is 14 residues long. V lost 3 bases, J lost 5 bases, and 15 bases lay in between. The data stem from a study of CD8 T cells in Susac syndrome. Reverse transcription of about 0.5 to 1 ug RNA was performed with random hexamers. TCRdb re-analysed the immunoSEQ multiplex PCR reads in MiXCR, keeping a single row per CDR3 protein. The sample includes 180,000 or so distinct CDR3 sequences, around 94% of them seen just once. Study results and limitations: The study admitted that it had a relatively small number of individuals in its TCR sequencing and HLA analysis.

The T cells that were sequenced for TCR beta were CD8+ and CD4+ cells from blood. The V gene is TRBV20-1, the J gene TRBJ2-3; possibly TRBD2 for D (5 bases). This sequence was found in a human donor in good health. The specimen sequenced was CD4+ T cells from PBMCs. In nucleotides, the CDR3 is TGCAGTGCTAGGCGAGGGCCCGCGCAAGATACGCAGTATTTT. It specifies CSARRGPAQDTQYF.